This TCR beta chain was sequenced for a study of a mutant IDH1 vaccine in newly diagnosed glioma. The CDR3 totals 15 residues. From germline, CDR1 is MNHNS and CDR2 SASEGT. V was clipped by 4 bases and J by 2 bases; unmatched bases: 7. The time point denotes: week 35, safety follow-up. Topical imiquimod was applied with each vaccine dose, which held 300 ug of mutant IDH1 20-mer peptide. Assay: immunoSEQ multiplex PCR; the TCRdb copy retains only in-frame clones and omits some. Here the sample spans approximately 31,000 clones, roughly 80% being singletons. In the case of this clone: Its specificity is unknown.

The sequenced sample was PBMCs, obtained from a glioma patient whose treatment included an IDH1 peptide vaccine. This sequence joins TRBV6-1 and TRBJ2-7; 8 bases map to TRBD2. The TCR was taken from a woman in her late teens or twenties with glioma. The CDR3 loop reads CASSASGSWTYEQYF. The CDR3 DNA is TGTGCCAGCAGTGCGAGCGGGAGCTGGACCTACGAGCAGTACTTC.